These 15 T cell receptor beta chains were all obtained from the same sample, sequenced in a study of blood T cells in healthy people across ages (dated by TCRdb to the mid-2010s). To prepare the library, 5' RACE was applied. Sequencer: Illumina HiSeq 2500. The second PCR ran for about 7 to 11 cycles and used a J-beta primer mix along with a sample-barcoded 5' primer. The public reads were reanalyzed by TCRdb: fastp trimming at Q25, MiXCR alignment, in-frame beta chains only. Each CDR3 protein gets just one entry, which takes the most common genes and DNA from the rows behind it. This sample has 1 million or so distinct CDR3 sequences in its table, and less than 25% of those were observed once. The ten biggest clones cover around 0.75% of the sample. These data also featured in a second study, about T cells of mothers and their children.

The specimen sequenced was blood. These receptors came from a girl aged 2 to 9 in good health.

This chain joins TRBV4-1 and TRBJ2-7; 7 bases are shared with TRBD1. V shed 0 bases, J shed 13 bases, and the junction held 3 bases outside the gene matches. This CDR3 has 11 residues. The germline CDR1 and CDR2 sequences are MGHRA and YSYEKL. The CDR3 loop is CASSQDQGVYF. For the CDR3, the DNA is TGCGCCAGCAGCCAAGATCAGGGGGTCTACTTC.

This clonotype has just a few counts. The chain combines TRBV5-1 with TRBJ2-3, with 9 bases that match TRBD2. The CDR3 totals 15 residues. The junction had 9 bases not matched to a gene; V was cut back by 6 bases and J by 4 bases. CDR1 is SGHRS, CDR2 YFSETQ, per germline. CDR3 sequence: CASKLAGTEADTQYF. In nucleotides, the CDR3 is TGCGCCAGCAAGCTAGCGGGGACAGAGGCAGATACGCAGTATTTT.

As concerns this clonotype: Germline and junction disagree at one end, which may indicate a read error. J is TRBJ2-1 and V is TRBV20-1; D call uncertain. The CDR3 covers 13 residues. CDR1 and CDR2 (germline): DFQATT, SNEGSKA (reference sequence). The CDR3 DNA follows: TGCAGTGCTAGGGATGCCGAACACAATGCGCAGTTCTTC. Amino acid sequence: CSARDAEHNAQFF.

This clonotype has a count of ten or more. The J gene is TRBJ2-5, the V gene TRBV9; D assignment may be TRBD1 or TRBD2 (5 bases each). Trimming stripped 5 bases from V and 9 bases from J, with 29 bases between. The CDR3 is 17 amino acids. Germline-derived CDR1 and CDR2 are SGDLS and YYNGEE. The CDR3 nucleotides read TGTGCCAGCAGTGGGAGATGGGGCATAGACTCCTCTGAGGCCCAGTACTTC. It encodes CASSGRWGIDSSEAQYF. The full variable domain, its missing parts supplied by reference TRBV9 and TRBJ2-5, is DSGVTQTPKHLITATGQRVTLRCSPRSGDLSVYWYQQSLDQGLQFLIQYYNGEERAKGNILERFSAQQFPDLHSELNLSSLELGDSALYFCASSGRWGIDSSEAQYFGPGTRLLVL.

The chain links TRBV28 to TRBJ2-5, with a tentative D call TRBD1 (6 bases). The J call is in doubt because the DNA end fits TRBJ2-1 better. CDR1 and CDR2 from the germline V gene are MDHEN and SYDVKM. CDR3 length equals 14 residues. The CDR3 protein is CASTREGVVDEQFF. The DNA of the CDR3 is TGTGCCAGCACCCGAGAGGGGGTCGTCGATGAGCAGTTCTTC.

This clonotype was picked up a small number of times. This chain connects TRBV7-2 to TRBJ1-2, with TRBD1 matching over 10 bases. Trimming cost V 4 bases and J 2 bases; bases outside gene matches: 7. Germline lookup yields CDR1 SGHTA and CDR2 FQGNSA. The CDR3 sequence is 16 residues long. CDR3 residues: CASSSEWTGGNYGYTF. The CDR3 nucleotides read TGTGCCAGCAGCTCGGAGTGGACAGGGGGGAACTATGGCTACACCTTC.

This rearrangement joins TRBV29-1 to TRBJ2-6, with a weak D call TRBD1 (8 bases). Germline V gives CDR1 SQVTM, CDR2 ANQGSEA. The V end lost 7 bases, the J end lost 0 bases, and 19 bases lay between the germline ends. The CDR3 spans 17 residues. The CDR3 bases are TGCAGCGGGAGGACAGGGCGGGGGATCTCTGGGGCCAACGTCCTGACTTTC. It codes for CSGRTGRGISGANVLTF.

This clonotype was found a few times. J is TRBJ2-7 and V is TRBV21-1; the table's D call of TRBD2 was not tested on the DNA. TRBV21-1 is a recognized pseudogene. This CDR3 is built from 18 residues. DNA for the CDR3: TGTGCCAGCAGCCTAAACCCAGCGGCGGGATCGGCCCCCTACGAGCAGTACTTC. Translated, it gives CASSLNPAAGSAPYEQYF.

The V and J genes are TRBV14 and TRBJ2-3, with 8 bases lining up with TRBD2. Germline V CDR1 and CDR2: SGHDN, FVKESK. This CDR3 has 18 residues. The V gene end was trimmed by 0 bases and the J gene end by 2 bases; junction bases not matched to a gene: 10. Here the CDR3 reads CASSQDQGAGGYTDTQYF. The CDR3 DNA follows: TGTGCCAGCAGCCAAGATCAAGGGGCGGGGGGCTACACAGATACGCAGTATTTT.

There are a few counts of this clonotype. The V gene is TRBV20-1, the J gene TRBJ2-1, with 11 bases that match TRBD2. CDR1 and CDR2 (germline): DFQATT, SNEGSKA (reference sequence). This CDR3 has 17 residues. V gave up 3 bases and J gave up 2 bases; unmatched junction bases: 9. CDR3 amino acids: CSARGPRLAGTYNEQFF. CDR3 nucleotides: TGCAGTGCTAGGGGACCCCGACTAGCGGGAACCTACAATGAGCAGTTCTTC.

This chain joins TRBV20-1 and TRBJ1-5; D is perhaps TRBD1 (5 bases). Germline-derived CDR1 and CDR2 are DFQATT and SNEGSKA (reference sequence). Trimming stripped 3 bases from V and 11 bases from J, with 17 bases between. The length of the CDR3 is 13 residues. CDR3 sequence reads: CSASSGRLGTQHF. DNA for the CDR3: TGCAGTGCTAGCTCAGGGCGGCTCGGGACCCAGCATTTT.

The chain links TRBV5-1 to TRBJ1-1; no reliable D call. The CDR3 contains 14 residues. Between the trimmed V and J ends, which lost 6 bases and 1 base, there was a span of 13 bases. CDR1 is SGHRS and CDR2 is YFSETQ in the germline V gene. This CDR3 reads CASNLLGTNTEAFF. The CDR3 DNA sequence: TGCGCCAGCAACCTATTAGGAACGAACACTGAAGCTTTCTTT.

A few counts support this clonotype. The chain links TRBV6-5 to TRBJ2-5; D is unclear. This CDR3 region has 14 residues. V lost 0 bases and J 3 bases, leaving 8 bases between the germline ends. The germline V gene encodes CDR1 MNHEY and CDR2 SVGAGI. This CDR3 is CASSYSGSEETQYF. The CDR3 DNA reads as TGTGCCAGCAGTTACTCCGGGTCAGAAGAGACCCAGTACTTC.

This clonotype was seen only a few times. The chain recombines TRBV29-1 with TRBJ2-1, with 7 bases aligning to TRBD2. The J call could be wrong; TRBJ2-5 is a better fit for the DNA end. Germline V gene lookup returns CDR1 SQVTM and CDR2 ANQGSEA. The CDR3 runs to 13 residues. The CDR3 spells CSVSGVLQETQYF. The CDR3 DNA is TGCAGCGTTAGCGGGGTCCTCCAAGAGACCCAGTACTTC.

The V call is TRBV29-1, the J call TRBJ2-7; 11 nucleotides agree with TRBD1. CDR1 and CDR2 from the germline V gene are SQVTM and ANQGSEA. V gave up 6 bases and J gave up 3 bases; unmatched junction bases: 4. The CDR3 runs to 13 residues. The CDR3 DNA sequence: TGCAGCGTCCGAGGGACAGGGGGCTACGAGCAGTACTTC. It codes for CSVRGTGGYEQYF.